These T cell receptor beta chains were read from a single sample in a study of blood T cells in healthy people across ages. One entry per CDR3 protein results from TCRdb running MiXCR on the 5' RACE reads. The profile shows some 1,800,000 distinct CDR3 sequences, about 39% of them singletons. Sequenced input: blood. The origin of the receptors is a human donor in good health. Both conserved end residues are part of each CDR3. D genes are given only for firm matches. Rows may omit the clone size; those that give it use once, few, many or a size class.

NA TRBJ2-7 TRBV20-1 NA TGCAGTGCTAGAGATATCGGGATGACCTACGAGCAGTACTTC CSARDIGMTYEQYF
NA TRBJ1-2 TRBV4-1 few TGCGCCAGCAGCCGGACGGGAGGGACACCGGGGGATGGCTACACCTTC CASSRTGGTPGDGYTF
NA TRBJ2-4 TRBV24-1 NA TGTGCCACCAGTGATTCAGGGCAGGCGTTAAACATTCAGTACTTC CATSDSGQALNIQYF
NA TRBJ2-5 TRBV5-5 NA TGTGCCAGCAGCGCCGGGTTAACCGAGACCCAGTACTTC CASSAGLTETQYF
NA TRBJ1-2 TRBV7-9 NA TGTGCCAGCAGCTTGGTCTTATTAAACTATGGCTACACCTTC CASSLVLLNYGYTF
NA TRBJ1-1 TRBV6-5 NA TGTGCCAGCAGTTACTCTGGCAGCTACCTTGAAGCTTTCTTT CASSYSGSYLEAFF
NA TRBJ1-1 TRBV7-8 few TGTGCCAGCAGCTTACGCGTAGGAATGTTCACTGAAGCTTTCTTT CASSLRVGMFTEAFF
TRBD2 TRBJ2-5 TRBV5-5 NA TGTGTCAGCAGCTTGCGGCTAGCGGGAGAGACCCAGTACTTC CVSSLRLAGETQYF
NA TRBJ2-7 TRBV11-3 NA TGTGCCAGCAGCCCCGGGACAAACTACAATGAGCAGTACTTC CASSPGTNYNEQYF
TRBD2 TRBJ2-1 TRBV5-1 NA TGCGCCAGCAGCTTGGAGGGGAGGGAGGACAATGAGCAGTTCTTC CASSLEGREDNEQFF
NA TRBJ2-7 TRBV2 NA TGTGCCAGCAGTGAAGCGGGCGGAACCCTCTACGAGCAGTACTTC CASSEAGGTLYEQYF
NA TRBJ2-5 TRBV12-5 NA TGTGCTAGTGGTTCCGGGGGGCCGTTTTGGAACCAAGAGACCCAGTACTTC CASGSGGPFWNQETQYF
TRBD1 TRBJ2-3 TRBV11-1 NA TGTGCCAGCAGCCACGGCCGGGACAGTTTCACAGATACGCAGTATTTT CASSHGRDSFTDTQYF
NA TRBJ1-1 TRBV4-3 NA TGCGCCAGCAGCCAAGTTCGGGGGGCTGAAGCTTTCTTT CASSQVRGAEAFF
TRBD1 TRBJ1-1 TRBV6-1 few TGTGCCAGCAGAGTACAGGGGGTTGAAGCTTTCTTT CASRVQGVEAFF
NA TRBJ1-1 TRBV6-5 few TGTGCCAGCAGTTACCCGCGTATGAACACTGAAGCTTTCTTT CASSYPRMNTEAFF
TRBD1 TRBJ2-6 TRBV5-1 NA TGCGCCAGCAGCTTACAGGGGGCGAGTTCTGGGGCCAACGTCCTGACTTTC CASSLQGASSGANVLTF
NA TRBJ2-7 TRBV7-3 NA TGTGCCAGCAGCCTCCTCCCCGGTGAAATCAGCAACGAGCAGTACTTC CASSLLPGEISNEQYF
NA TRBJ1-2 TRBV7-2 NA TGTGCCAGCAGCTTAGCGGTCCAGCTAAACTATGGCTACACCTTC CASSLAVQLNYGYTF
NA TRBJ2-4 TRBV12-3/TRBV12-4 many TGTGCCAGCAGCTTAAAAAACATTCAGTACTTC CASSLKNIQYF